The clone carrying this TCR beta chain has a single count. Its specificity is not known. The sample is drawn from a study of T cells in Graves' hyperthyroidism and ophthalmopathy. Study-level information: Peripheral blood was secured at the point of initial diagnosis, before any treatment.

Template material for amplifying TCR beta CDR3 regions consisted of RNA transcripts. First-round RT-PCR of the TCR CDR3 relied on the HTBI primer set. TCRdb itself ran the multiplex PCR reads through MiXCR, one entry per CDR3 protein. The sample consists of 250,000 to 300,000 distinct CDR3 sequences, roughly 15% of them appearing once. Study observations and caveats: Researchers report that a 13 V-J model separated ophthalmopathy from stable hyperthyroidism.

Germline CDR1 and CDR2: MDHEN and SYDVKM. CDR3 length: 16 amino acids. The V end lost 6 bases, the J end lost 4 bases, and 19 bases lay between the germline ends. The sequence derives from a woman between 50 and 59 years old with Graves' hyperthyroidism that later progressed to Graves' ophthalmopathy. The specimen sequenced was blood. This chain uses TRBV28 with TRBJ2-1; D is perhaps TRBD1 (6 bases). CDR3 coding DNA: TGTGCCAGCAGCCCCCCTAATCTACAGGGTTACAATGAGCAGTTCTTC. Translation gives CASSPPNLQGYNEQFF.